This passage covers 30 T cell receptor beta chains from one sample sequenced in a study of breast tumors, draining lymph nodes, adjacent tissues. MiXCR was run by TCRdb on the multiplex PCR reads, yielding one entry per CDR3 protein. This sample carries about 130,000 distinct CDR3 sequences, around 22% of them seen once, and the ten largest clones take roughly 2.6%. Samples came from axillary lymph nodes draining the breast cancer. Sequenced: axillary lymph node tissue. The receptors originated from a female donor with breast cancer. Some clones in this sample may be carry-over from other donors' samples.

This clonotype was detected many times. CDR3 amino acids: CASSQGTGDFGNEKLFF. The DNA of the CDR3 is TGTGCCAGCAGCCAAGGGACAGGGGACTTCGGTAATGAAAAACTGTTTTTT. The chain uses TRBV4-2 and TRBJ1-4; the match to TRBD1 covers 9 bases. The CDR3 spans 17 residues. The trim removed 1 base at V and 4 bases at J, leaving 7 bases unmatched. CDR1 is LGHNA and CDR2 is YNFKEQ in the germline V gene.

This clonotype was seen ten or more times. The gene calls are TRBV6-2 or TRBV6-3 and TRBJ1-2, with TRBD1 matching 7 bases. J was trimmed by 6 bases and V by 2 bases; bases with no gene match: 3. The germline V gene encodes CDR1 MNHEY and CDR2 SVGEGT. This CDR3 has 13 amino acids. CDR3 amino acids: CASSYSQGDGYTF. CDR3 coding DNA: TGTGCCAGCAGTTACAGCCAGGGGGATGGCTACACCTTC.

This clonotype was observed a few times. The rearrangement links TRBV28 to TRBJ2-5, with D possibly being TRBD1 or TRBD2 (5 bases each). There are 15 residues in the CDR3. Germline V lookup: CDR1 MDHEN, CDR2 SYDVKM. V lost 7 bases and J lost 2, with 17 bases in between. The CDR3 is CASTPLGTEQETQYF. CDR3 nucleotide sequence: TGTGCCAGCACCCCCTTAGGGACGGAGCAAGAGACCCAGTACTTC.

This clonotype was picked up one time. The rearrangement links TRBV20-1 to TRBJ1-5, with a weak D call TRBD1 (5 bases). The CDR3 spans 13 residues. Trimming removed 1 base from V and 4 bases from J, with 8 bases in between. CDR1 and CDR2 (germline): DFQATT, SNEGSKA (reference sequence). CDR3 protein: CSARGQRNQPQHF. The CDR3 nucleotides are TGCAGTGCTAGAGGACAGAGAAATCAGCCCCAGCATTTT.

This chain joins TRBV3-1 and TRBJ2-7; D is ambiguous. Looked up from germline, CDR1 is LGHDT and CDR2 is YNNKEL (reference sequence). Trimming removed 0 bases at V and 0 bases at J, with 9 bases between. The CDR3 is made up of 15 amino acids. The DNA for the CDR3 is TGTGCCAGCAGCCAAGACCGGACGGTCTCCTACGAGCAGTACTTC. This encodes CASSQDRTVSYEQYF.

This clonotype was counted between two and nine times. The V call is TRBV25-1, the J call TRBJ2-1, with D hard to call. Germline V gene data show CDR1 as MGHDK and CDR2 as SYGVNS. This CDR3 has 14 amino acids. The V end lost 3 bases, the J end lost 6 bases, and 12 bases lay between the germline ends. CDR3 sequence (DNA): TGTGCCAGCAGTGAGCCCCGGCCCTCCAATGAGCAGTTCTTC. The encoded protein is CASSEPRPSNEQFF.

This clonotype was picked up many times. The chain combines TRBV4-2 with TRBJ1-2; perhaps TRBD1 as D (6 bases). Germline V gene data show CDR1 as LGHNA and CDR2 as YNFKEQ. This CDR3 region has 19 residues. Between the trimmed V and J ends, which lost 4 bases and 4 bases, there was a span of 28 bases. The CDR3 DNA reads as TGTGCCAGCAGCCCATTTTTCGGGACAAGGGAAGCTTGGGGCTATGGCTACACCTTC. Its translation is CASSPFFGTREAWGYGYTF.

This clonotype was counted ten times or more. The chain combines TRBV9 with TRBJ2-1; D call uncertain. The CDR3 runs 15 residues. CDR1 and CDR2 (germline): SGDLS, YYNGEE. V was trimmed by 3 bases and J by 8 bases, leaving 18 bases between them. This chain's CDR3 is CASSASASITYEQFF. The CDR3 coding sequence is TGTGCCAGCAGCGCCAGCGCCTCAATTACATATGAGCAGTTCTTC. The complete variable domain, with remaining parts taken from reference TRBV9 and TRBJ2-1, reads DSGVTQTPKHLITATGQRVTLRCSPRSGDLSVYWYQQSLDQGLQFLIQYYNGEERAKGNILERFSAQQFPDLHSELNLSSLELGDSALYFCASSASASITYEQFFGPGTRLTVL.

There are a few counts of this clonotype. V gene TRBV28 combines with J gene TRBJ2-7; 10 positions match TRBD2. The CDR3 totals 16 residues. CDR1 and CDR2 from the germline V gene are MDHEN and SYDVKM. V lost 6 bases to trimming and J lost 3 bases; unmatched junction nucleotides: 11. The CDR3 nucleotides read TGTGCCAGCAGCCCTCAGAGGACTAGCGGTCTCTACGAGCAGTACTTC. Its protein is CASSPQRTSGLYEQYF.

This clonotype was seen at least ten times. This chain connects TRBV4-2 to TRBJ2-3; 8 nucleotides line up with TRBD2. V trimming: 0 bases; J trimming: 1 base; junction bases outside the gene matches: 12. The CDR3 contains 19 residues. The germline V gene encodes CDR1 LGHNA and CDR2 YNFKEQ. Written as DNA, the CDR3 is TGTGCCAGCAGCCAAGAGGGTCTAGCGGGTGGGCCTGGCACAGATACGCAGTATTTT. The encoded protein is CASSQEGLAGGPGTDTQYF.

Points on this clonotype: A clone one base away is much larger, so this may be a read error. The V and J genes are TRBV5-1 and TRBJ2-1; TRBD1 might be the D (6 bases). CDR3 length: 15 residues. Per the germline V gene, CDR1 is SGHRS and CDR2 is YFSETQ. In DNA, the CDR3 is TGCACCAGCAGCTTGAGTCAGGGGACGTACAATGAGCAGTTCTTC. It encodes CTSSLSQGTYNEQFF.

For this clonotype: A much larger clone lies a single base off, so this may be a read error. The rearrangement uses TRBV6-6 and TRBJ2-1, with 10 positions matching TRBD2. The V gene end was trimmed by 2 bases and the J gene end by 4 bases; junction bases not matched to a gene: 17. The CDR3 totals 20 residues. Germline lookup yields CDR1 MNHNY and CDR2 SVGAGI (reference sequence). The DNA of the CDR3 is TGTGCCAGCAGTTACCCCCAAGGGACTAGCGAGAGGAACCTTTACAATGAGCAGTTCTTC. Residues: CASSYPQGTSERNLYNEQFF.

At least ten counts were recorded for this clonotype. V is TRBV28 and J is TRBJ1-6; D is unclear. Germline CDR1 reads MDHEN; CDR2 reads SYDVKM. V was shortened by 2 bases and J by 9 bases, with 11 bases between the two germline ends. CDR3 length: 14 amino acids. CDR3 sequence (DNA): TGTGCCAGCAGTTTAGGACCTAATGGTTCACCCCTCCACTTT. Translated, it gives CASSLGPNGSPLHF.

This clonotype has only a few counts. This chain joins TRBV28 and TRBJ1-5, with 8 bases fitting TRBD1. The CDR3 totals 14 residues. From germline, CDR1 is MDHEN and CDR2 SYDVKM. V lost 7 bases and J lost 3; bases outside the gene matches: 5. Here the CDR3 DNA reads TGTGCCAGCACAAGGACAGGGTTCAATCAGCCCCAGCATTTT. Translated: CASTRTGFNQPQHF.

This clonotype was detected ten times or more. The V gene is TRBV6-6, the J gene TRBJ2-1; 10 bases align to TRBD1. V dropped 6 bases and J dropped 5; count of bases not matched to a gene: 7. Germline V gene sequence: CDR1 MNHNY, CDR2 SVGAGI (reference sequence). This CDR3 is built from 15 residues. The CDR3 DNA follows: TGTGCCAGCAGCCAGGGACAGGGGAAACACAATGAGCAGTTCTTC. Translated, it gives CASSQGQGKHNEQFF.

This clonotype was detected a few times. This chain joins TRBV3-1 and TRBJ2-5; the D gene is possibly TRBD1 (5 bases). This CDR3 is built from 14 residues. The germline gives CDR1 LGHDT, CDR2 YNNKEL (reference sequence). V was clipped by 3 bases and J by 9 bases, with 17 bases between them. The CDR3 DNA reads TGTGCCAGCAGCCAGGGTTCGGCCCAACAGGCCCAGTACTTC. This translates into CASSQGSAQQAQYF.

This clonotype was observed at least ten times. The chain combines TRBV6-5 with TRBJ2-1; 9 positions agree with TRBD1. Germline values: CDR1 MNHEY, CDR2 SVGAGI. This CDR3 spans 13 amino acids. V shed 5 bases and J 10 bases; nucleotides not matched to a gene: 6. The CDR3 reads CASSGTGISEQFF. CDR3 nucleotide sequence: TGTGCCAGCAGTGGGACAGGGATAAGCGAGCAGTTCTTC.

V is TRBV9 and J is TRBJ2-1; D is ambiguous. The length of the CDR3 is 15 residues. The germline V gene encodes CDR1 SGDLS and CDR2 YYNGEE. Trimming removed 0 bases at V and 6 bases at J, with 13 bases between. Here the CDR3 reads CASSVAAGQVNEQFF. CDR3 nucleotide sequence: TGTGCCAGCAGCGTAGCGGCCGGGCAAGTCAATGAGCAGTTCTTC. Full variable domain (rest looked up from reference TRBV9 and TRBJ2-1): DSGVTQTPKHLITATGQRVTLRCSPRSGDLSVYWYQQSLDQGLQFLIQYYNGEERAKGNILERFSAQQFPDLHSELNLSSLELGDSALYFCASSVAAGQVNEQFFGPGTRLTVL.

On this clonotype itself: Since a much larger clone is just one base distant, this may be a read error. Because the CDR3 is missing its conserved closing phenylalanine or tryptophan, this is likely a read error. The V gene is TRBV6-2 or TRBV6-3, the J gene TRBJ2-7; the D gene could be TRBD1 or TRBD2 (5 bases each). The CDR3 length is 14 residues. The germline V gene has CDR1 MNHEY and CDR2 SVGEGT. Trimming shortened V by 1 base and J by 1 base, and 8 bases separated the two germline ends. In nucleotides, the CDR3 is TGTGCCAGCAGTTACTTGAGGGGATCCTACGAGCAGTACCTC. Its translation: CASSYLRGSYEQYL.

V usage is TRBV5-1 and J usage is TRBJ2-7; D remains ambiguous. CDR3 length: 13 amino acids. V was trimmed by 2 bases and J by 5 bases, leaving 11 bases between them. Germline CDR1 SGHRS, CDR2 YFSETQ. The CDR3 loop is CASSFERPHEQYF. The CDR3 region has the DNA TGCGCCAGCAGCTTTGAGCGTCCCCACGAGCAGTACTTC.

In the case of this clonotype: A much more abundant neighbour one base away suggests this may be a read error. The chain joins TRBV6-5 to TRBJ2-7; TRBD2 agrees at 12 bases. The junction had 6 bases not matched to a gene; V was cut back by 2 bases and J by 4 bases. This CDR3 has 16 amino acids. Per germline, CDR1 MNHEY and CDR2 SVGAGI. In nucleotides, the CDR3 is TGTGCCAGCAGTTACCCACCTAGCGGGAGGGTGTACGAGCAGTACTTC. Protein product: CASSYPPSGRVYEQYF.

This clonotype was detected ten times or more. The V gene is TRBV20-1, the J gene TRBJ2-7; 14 nucleotides line up with TRBD2. The CDR3 consists of 17 residues. Trimming at V came to 0 bases and at J to 0 bases, leaving 4 bases not matched to a gene. The germline V gene encodes CDR1 DFQATT and CDR2 SNEGSKA (reference sequence). The CDR3 here is CSARDPGTSGSSYEQYF. The CDR3 DNA follows: TGCAGTGCTAGAGATCCCGGGACTAGCGGGAGCTCCTACGAGCAGTACTTC.

Details on this clonotype: The junction departs from germline at one end; a sequencing error may be responsible. This rearrangement joins TRBV7-2 to TRBJ2-7; a possible D gene is TRBD2 (5 bases). Germline lookup yields CDR1 SGHTA and CDR2 FQGNSA. The CDR3 totals 13 residues. The CDR3 here is CVSGFRESYEQYF. The DNA for the CDR3 is TGTGTCAGCGGTTTCAGAGAGTCCTACGAGCAGTACTTC.

This sequence joins TRBV6-5 and TRBJ2-5; 7 bases line up with TRBD1. The germline CDR1 and CDR2 sequences are MNHEY and SVGAGI. The J segment lost 2 bases and the V segment lost 5 bases, leaving 8 bases of the junction unmatched. CDR3 length: 15 residues. This CDR3 is CASSHDRVGQETQYF. The CDR3 coding sequence is TGTGCCAGCAGTCACGACAGGGTTGGGCAAGAGACCCAGTACTTC.

Of note for this clonotype: A read error may be the cause here, since a much bigger clone is one base away. The rearrangement links TRBV7-8 to TRBJ1-5; D is undetermined. The germline CDR1 and CDR2 sequences are SGHVS and FQNEAQ. This CDR3 contains 16 residues. The CDR3 loop is CASSLGGGQPNRPQHF. CDR3 DNA: TGTGCCAGCAGCTTAGGGGGTGGGCAACCCAATCGGCCCCAGCATTTT.

The sample holds many counts of this clonotype. CDR3 nucleotides: TGCAGCGTTAAAAGAGGGTTCCCGAACACCGGGGAGCTGTTTTTT. Its translation is CSVKRGFPNTGELFF. The gene calls are TRBV29-1 and TRBJ2-2; tentatively, D is TRBD2 (5 bases). This CDR3 is 15 amino acids long. The germline gives CDR1 SQVTM, CDR2 ANQGSEA. The V end lost 5 bases, the J end lost 0 bases, and 13 bases lay between the germline ends.

This clonotype was observed many times. This chain joins TRBV6-6 and TRBJ2-7; 7 positions agree with TRBD1. Germline CDR1 and CDR2: MNHNY and SVGAGI (reference sequence). V gave up 0 bases and J gave up 6 bases; unmatched junction bases: 8. The CDR3 spans 15 residues. The CDR3 is CASSYSETGPGEQYF. In DNA, the CDR3 is TGTGCCAGCAGTTACTCGGAGACAGGGCCTGGCGAGCAGTACTTC.

As concerns this clonotype: Just one base apart from a much larger clone, this may be a read error. This CDR3 is missing its conserved last phenylalanine or tryptophan, likely due to a read error. This chain connects TRBV29-1 to TRBJ2-2; 11 positions match TRBD2. The germline V gene has CDR1 SQVTM and CDR2 ANQGSEA. This CDR3 comprises 14 residues. The ends lost 7 bases at V and 6 bases at J; junction bases unmatched: 7. The CDR3 reads CSGRTSGWAGELFL. The CDR3 coding sequence is TGCAGCGGGAGGACTAGCGGGTGGGCCGGGGAGCTGTTTCTT.

This clonotype was picked up a small number of times. This clone may be a read error of a much larger clone one base away. This chain links TRBV4-2 with TRBJ2-1, with D uncertain. Germline V CDR1 and CDR2: LGHNA, YNFKEQ. The CDR3 covers 14 residues. Between the trimmed V and J ends, which lost 0 bases and 12 bases, there was a span of 15 bases. CDR3 nucleotides: TGTGCCAGCAGCCAAGAGCGTATGTCGGATGGGCAGTTCTTC. This encodes CASSQERMSDGQFF.

Ten or more counts support this clonotype. The chain is built from TRBV14 and TRBJ2-2, with TRBD1 matching over 7 bases. V lost 4 bases to trimming and J lost 6 bases; unmatched junction nucleotides: 17. Germline loops: CDR1 SGHDN, CDR2 FVKESK. The CDR3 totals 18 residues. The CDR3 DNA follows: TGTGCCAGCAGCCCGACTATAAGGACAGGCCTGGTGGCCGGGGAGCTGTTTTTT. This encodes CASSPTIRTGLVAGELFF.